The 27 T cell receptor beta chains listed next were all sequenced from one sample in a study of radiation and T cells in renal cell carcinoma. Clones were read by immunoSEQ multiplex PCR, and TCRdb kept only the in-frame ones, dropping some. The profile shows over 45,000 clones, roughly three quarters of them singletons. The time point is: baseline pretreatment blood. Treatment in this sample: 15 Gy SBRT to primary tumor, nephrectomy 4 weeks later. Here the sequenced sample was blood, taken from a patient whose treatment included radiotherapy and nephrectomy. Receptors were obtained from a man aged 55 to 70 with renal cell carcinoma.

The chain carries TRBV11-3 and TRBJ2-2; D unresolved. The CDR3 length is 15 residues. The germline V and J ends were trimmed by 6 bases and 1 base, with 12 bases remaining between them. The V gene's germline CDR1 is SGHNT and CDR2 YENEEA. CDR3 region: CASRGPIMNTGELFF. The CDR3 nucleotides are TGTGCCAGCAGAGGCCCCATAATGAACACCGGGGAGCTGTTTTTT.

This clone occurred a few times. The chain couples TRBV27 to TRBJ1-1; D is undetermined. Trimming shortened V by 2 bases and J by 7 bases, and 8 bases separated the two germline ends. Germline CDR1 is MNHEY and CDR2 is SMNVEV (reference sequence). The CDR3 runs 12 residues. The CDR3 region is CASSLPWGEAFF. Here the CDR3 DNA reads TGTGCCAGCAGTTTACCGTGGGGTGAAGCTTTCTTT.

The chain's CDR3 is CASSLSEAGLGEQYF. The CDR3 region has the DNA TGTGCCAGCAGTTTATCCGAGGCAGGGTTGGGCGAGCAGTACTTC. The V and J genes are TRBV27 and TRBJ2-7; a weak D match, TRBD1 (5 bases). The CDR3 has 15 amino acids. The V gene's germline CDR1 is MNHEY and CDR2 SMNVEV (reference sequence). The germline V and J ends were trimmed by 0 bases and 6 bases, with 15 bases remaining between them.

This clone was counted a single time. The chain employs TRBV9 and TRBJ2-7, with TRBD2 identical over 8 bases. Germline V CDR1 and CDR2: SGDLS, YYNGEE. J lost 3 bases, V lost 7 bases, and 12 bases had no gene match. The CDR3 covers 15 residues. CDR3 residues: CASALGGGQSYEQYF. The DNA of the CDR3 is TGTGCCAGCGCCCTCGGGGGGGGGCAGAGCTACGAGCAGTACTTC.

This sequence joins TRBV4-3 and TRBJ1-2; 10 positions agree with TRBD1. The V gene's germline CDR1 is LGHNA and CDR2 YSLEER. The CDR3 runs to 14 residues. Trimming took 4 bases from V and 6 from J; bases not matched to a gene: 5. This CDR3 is CASSLIGQGDGYTF. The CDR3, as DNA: TGCGCCAGCAGCCTCATCGGACAGGGGGATGGCTACACCTTC.

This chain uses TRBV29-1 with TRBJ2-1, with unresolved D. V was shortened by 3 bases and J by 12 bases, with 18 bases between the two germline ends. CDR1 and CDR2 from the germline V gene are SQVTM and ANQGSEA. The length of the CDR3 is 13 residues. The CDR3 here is CSVERQARDGQFF. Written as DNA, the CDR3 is TGCAGCGTTGAGAGGCAGGCCCGAGACGGGCAGTTCTTC.

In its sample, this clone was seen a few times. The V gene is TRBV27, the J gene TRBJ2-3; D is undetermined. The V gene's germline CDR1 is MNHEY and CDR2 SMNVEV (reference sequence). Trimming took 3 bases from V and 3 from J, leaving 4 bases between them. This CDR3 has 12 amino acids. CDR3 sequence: CASSLRTDTQYF. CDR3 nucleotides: TGTGCCAGCAGTTTGAGGACAGATACGCAGTATTTT.

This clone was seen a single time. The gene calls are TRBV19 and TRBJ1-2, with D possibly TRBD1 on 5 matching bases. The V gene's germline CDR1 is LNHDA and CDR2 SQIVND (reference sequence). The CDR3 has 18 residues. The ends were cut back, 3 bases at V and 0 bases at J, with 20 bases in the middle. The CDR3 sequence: CASSIKVQEGPPNYGYTF. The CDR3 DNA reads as TGTGCCAGTAGTATTAAGGTACAGGAAGGCCCTCCTAACTATGGCTACACCTTC.

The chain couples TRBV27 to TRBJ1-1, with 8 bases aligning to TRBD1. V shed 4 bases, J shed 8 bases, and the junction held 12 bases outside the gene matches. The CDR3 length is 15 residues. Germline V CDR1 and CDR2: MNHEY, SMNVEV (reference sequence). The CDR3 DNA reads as TGTGCCAGCAGTTCGCCGCTCAGGGGGCGAAGGGAAGCTTTCTTT. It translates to CASSSPLRGRREAFF.

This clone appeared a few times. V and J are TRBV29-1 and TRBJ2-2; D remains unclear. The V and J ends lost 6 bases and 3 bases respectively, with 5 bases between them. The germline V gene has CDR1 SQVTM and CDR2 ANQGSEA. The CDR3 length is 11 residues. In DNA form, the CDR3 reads TGCAGCGTGGCCGACACCGGGGAGCTGTTTTTT. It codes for CSVADTGELFF.

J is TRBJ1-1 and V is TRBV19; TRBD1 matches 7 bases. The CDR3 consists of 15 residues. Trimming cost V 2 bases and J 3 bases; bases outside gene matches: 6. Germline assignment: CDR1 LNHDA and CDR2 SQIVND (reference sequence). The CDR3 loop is CASSIMSRGDTEAFF. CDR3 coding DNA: TGTGCCAGTAGTATAATGTCCAGGGGGGACACTGAAGCTTTCTTT.

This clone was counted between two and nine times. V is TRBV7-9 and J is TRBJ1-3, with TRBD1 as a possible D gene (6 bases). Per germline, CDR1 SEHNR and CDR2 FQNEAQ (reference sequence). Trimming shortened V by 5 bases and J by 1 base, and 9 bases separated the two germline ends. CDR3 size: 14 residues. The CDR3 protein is CASSDTGSGNTIYF. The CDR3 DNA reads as TGTGCCAGCAGCGATACAGGGTCTGGAAACACCATATATTTT.

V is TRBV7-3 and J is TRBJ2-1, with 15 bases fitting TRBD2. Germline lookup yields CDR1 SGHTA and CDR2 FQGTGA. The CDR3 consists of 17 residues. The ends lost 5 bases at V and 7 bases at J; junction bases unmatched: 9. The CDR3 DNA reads TGTGCCAGCAGCCCCTGGGGACTAGCGGGAGGTGGGAATGAGCAGTTCTTC. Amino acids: CASSPWGLAGGGNEQFF.

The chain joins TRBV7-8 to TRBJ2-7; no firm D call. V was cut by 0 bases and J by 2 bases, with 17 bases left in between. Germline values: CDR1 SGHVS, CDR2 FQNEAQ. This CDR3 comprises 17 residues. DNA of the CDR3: TGTGCCAGCAGCTTAGCGGCCTTCAGTAGGGTAACCTACGAGCAGTACTTC. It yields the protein CASSLAAFSRVTYEQYF.

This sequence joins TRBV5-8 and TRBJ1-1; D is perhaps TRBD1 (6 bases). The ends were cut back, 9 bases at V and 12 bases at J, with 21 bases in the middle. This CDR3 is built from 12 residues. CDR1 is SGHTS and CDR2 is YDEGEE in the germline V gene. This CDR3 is CATPVGARGTFF. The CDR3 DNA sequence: TGTGCCACCCCGGTGGGGGCCCGTGGGACTTTCTTT.

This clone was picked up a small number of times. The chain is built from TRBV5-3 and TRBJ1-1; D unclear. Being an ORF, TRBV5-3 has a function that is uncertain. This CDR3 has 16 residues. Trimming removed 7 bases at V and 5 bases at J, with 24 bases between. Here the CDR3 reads CARGPLGRAALTEAFF. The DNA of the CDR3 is TGTGCCAGAGGGCCTTTGGGGAGGGCTGCTTTAACTGAAGCTTTCTTT.

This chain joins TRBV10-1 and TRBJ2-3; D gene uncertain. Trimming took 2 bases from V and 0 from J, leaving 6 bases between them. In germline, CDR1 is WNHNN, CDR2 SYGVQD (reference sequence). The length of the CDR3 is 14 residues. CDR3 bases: TGCGCCAGCAGTGAGAGCCCTAGCACAGATACGCAGTATTTT. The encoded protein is CASSESPSTDTQYF.

In DNA, the CDR3 is TGTGCCAGCCGGAAGGGAGGGGACTACACCTTC. This gives the protein CASRKGGDYTF. V is TRBV25-1 and J is TRBJ1-2; possibly TRBD1 for D (5 bases). CDR1 is MGHDK, CDR2 SYGVNS, per germline. CDR3 size: 11 residues. V lost 8 bases to trimming and J lost 10 bases, with 14 bases between them.

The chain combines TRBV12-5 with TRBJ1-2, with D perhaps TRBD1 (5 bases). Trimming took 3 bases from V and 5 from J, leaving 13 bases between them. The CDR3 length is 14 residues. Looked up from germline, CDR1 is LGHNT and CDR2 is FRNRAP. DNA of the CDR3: TGTGCTAGTGGTTTTGAAGGGGCAAATTATGGCTACACCTTC. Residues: CASGFEGANYGYTF.

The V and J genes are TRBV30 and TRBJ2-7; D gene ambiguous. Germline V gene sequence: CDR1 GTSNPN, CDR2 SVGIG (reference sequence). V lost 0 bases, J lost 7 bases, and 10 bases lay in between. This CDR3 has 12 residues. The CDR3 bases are TGTGCCTGGAGTGTACCCCCTAGGGAGCAGTACTTC. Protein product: CAWSVPPREQYF.

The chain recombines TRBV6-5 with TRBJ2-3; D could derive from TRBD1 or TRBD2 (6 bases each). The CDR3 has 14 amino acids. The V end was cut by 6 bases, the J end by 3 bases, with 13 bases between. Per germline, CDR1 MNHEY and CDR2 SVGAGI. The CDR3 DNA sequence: TGTGCCAGCAGAGGGGGGCTCGGGACAGATACGCAGTATTTT. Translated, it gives CASRGGLGTDTQYF.

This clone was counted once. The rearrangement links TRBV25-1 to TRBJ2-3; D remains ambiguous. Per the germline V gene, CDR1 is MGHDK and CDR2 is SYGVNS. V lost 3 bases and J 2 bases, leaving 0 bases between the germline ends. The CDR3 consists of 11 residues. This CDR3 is CASSDTDTQYF. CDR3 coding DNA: TGTGCCAGCAGTGACACAGATACGCAGTATTTT. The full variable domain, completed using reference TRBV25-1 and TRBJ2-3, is EADIYQTPRYLVIGTGKKITLECSQTMGHDKMYWYQQDPGMELHLIHYSYGVNSTEKGDLSSESTVSRIRTEHFPLTLESARPSHTSQYLCASSDTDTQYFGPGTRLTVL.

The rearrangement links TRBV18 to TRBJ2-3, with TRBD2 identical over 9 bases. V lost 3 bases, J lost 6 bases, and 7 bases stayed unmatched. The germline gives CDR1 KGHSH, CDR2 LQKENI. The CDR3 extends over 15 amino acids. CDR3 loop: CASSPRREGGDTQYF. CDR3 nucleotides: TGTGCCAGCTCACCTCGGCGGGAGGGAGGCGATACGCAGTATTTT.

CDR3 in amino acids: CASSRGGGSNQPQHF. CDR3 bases: TGCGCCAGCAGCAGGGGTGGAGGTAGCAATCAGCCCCAGCATTTT. The chain combines TRBV5-1 with TRBJ1-5; maybe TRBD1 (5 bases). The CDR3 is made up of 15 amino acids. The germline V gene encodes CDR1 SGHRS and CDR2 YFSETQ. V lost 4 bases to trimming and J lost 0 bases, with 11 bases between them.

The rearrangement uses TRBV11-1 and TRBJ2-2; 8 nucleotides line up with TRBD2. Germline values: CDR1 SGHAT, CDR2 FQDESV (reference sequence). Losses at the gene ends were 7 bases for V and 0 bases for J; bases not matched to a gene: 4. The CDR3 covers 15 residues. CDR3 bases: TGTGCCAGCACACTTAGCGGGGCGAACACCGGGGAGCTGTTTTTT. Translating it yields CASTLSGANTGELFF.

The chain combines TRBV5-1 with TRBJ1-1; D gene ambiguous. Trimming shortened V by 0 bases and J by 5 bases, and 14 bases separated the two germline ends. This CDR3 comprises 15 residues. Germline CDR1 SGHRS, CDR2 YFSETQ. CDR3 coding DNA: TGCGCCAGCAGCTTGGCGACGGGGATGGGGACTGAAGCTTTCTTT. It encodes CASSLATGMGTEAFF.

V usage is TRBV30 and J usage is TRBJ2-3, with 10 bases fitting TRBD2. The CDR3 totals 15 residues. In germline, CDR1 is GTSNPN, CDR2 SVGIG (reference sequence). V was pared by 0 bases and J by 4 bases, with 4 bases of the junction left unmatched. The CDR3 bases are TGTGCCTGGAGTGTAGGGACTAGCGTTCCAGATACGCAGTATTTT. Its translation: CAWSVGTSVPDTQYF.